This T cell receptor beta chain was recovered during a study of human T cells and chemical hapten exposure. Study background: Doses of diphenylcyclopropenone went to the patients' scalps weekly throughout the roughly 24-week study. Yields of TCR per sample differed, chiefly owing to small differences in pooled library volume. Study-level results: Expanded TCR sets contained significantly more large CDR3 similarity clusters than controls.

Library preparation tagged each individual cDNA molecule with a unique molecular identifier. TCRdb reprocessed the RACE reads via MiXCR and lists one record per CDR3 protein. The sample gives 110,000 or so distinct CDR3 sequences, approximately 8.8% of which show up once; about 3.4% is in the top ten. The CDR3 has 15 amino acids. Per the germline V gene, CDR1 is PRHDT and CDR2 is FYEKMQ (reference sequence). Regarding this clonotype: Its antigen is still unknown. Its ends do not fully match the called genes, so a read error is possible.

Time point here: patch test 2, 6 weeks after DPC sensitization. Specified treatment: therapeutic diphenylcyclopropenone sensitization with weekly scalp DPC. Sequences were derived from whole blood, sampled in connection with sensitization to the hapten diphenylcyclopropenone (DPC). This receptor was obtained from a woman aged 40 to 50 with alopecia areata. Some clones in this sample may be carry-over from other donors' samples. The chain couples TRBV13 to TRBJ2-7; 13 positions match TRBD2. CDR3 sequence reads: CASSFRTSGGGEQNF. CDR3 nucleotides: TGTGCCAGCAGCTTCCGGACTAGCGGGGGTGGTGAGCAGAACTTC.